This T cell receptor (beta chain) was identified during a study of cytomegalovirus exposure and HLA in healthy donors. Study background: Genotyping of roughly 400 donors showed that approximately 83% belonged to the Caucasian-associated ancestry cluster.

The CDR3 spans 14 residues. With 1 base removed from V and 0 bases from J, the gap between germline ends came to 7 bases. In germline, CDR1 is SGHKS, CDR2 YYEKEE (reference sequence). Both 60 Vbeta primers and 13 Jbeta primers went into the PCR. Measured with immunoSEQ multiplex PCR; TCRdb has only the in-frame clones, and not every one. Among about 95,000 clones listed, 80% to 90% were seen once. General study results and limits: Later analysis identified around 15,000 TCR beta sequences associated with HLA alleles, using a false discovery rate threshold of 0.05.

Of note for this clone: Its antigen is not identified.

The genes are TRBV5-5 and TRBJ1-1, with D uncertain. The sample consisted of PBMCs. This TCR was sampled from a man between 25 and 39 years old in good health and CMV-seropositive. CDR3 DNA sequence: TGTGCCAGCAGCTTGCAACAGTTGAACACTGAAGCTTTCTTT. Translation gives CASSLQQLNTEAFF.